This T cell receptor (beta chain) emerged from a study of blood T cell repertoires in COVID-19. This CDR3 has 13 amino acids. Trimming left V 1 base short and J 2 bases short, with 8 bases between. The germline gives CDR1 GTSNPN, CDR2 SVGIG (reference sequence). Using immunoSEQ multiplex PCR, the repertoire was profiled, and TCRdb retains in-frame clones only, with some absent. The sample includes roughly 170,000 clones, less than 90% of them seen just once. Sequencing input: peripheral blood. This TCR was recovered from a man aged 55 to 70 with acute or convalescent COVID-19. The chain carries TRBV30 and TRBJ2-5; D call uncertain. CDR3 sequence: CAWSGYSQETQYF. The CDR3 DNA reads TGTGCCTGGAGTGGATACAGTCAAGAGACCCAGTACTTC.